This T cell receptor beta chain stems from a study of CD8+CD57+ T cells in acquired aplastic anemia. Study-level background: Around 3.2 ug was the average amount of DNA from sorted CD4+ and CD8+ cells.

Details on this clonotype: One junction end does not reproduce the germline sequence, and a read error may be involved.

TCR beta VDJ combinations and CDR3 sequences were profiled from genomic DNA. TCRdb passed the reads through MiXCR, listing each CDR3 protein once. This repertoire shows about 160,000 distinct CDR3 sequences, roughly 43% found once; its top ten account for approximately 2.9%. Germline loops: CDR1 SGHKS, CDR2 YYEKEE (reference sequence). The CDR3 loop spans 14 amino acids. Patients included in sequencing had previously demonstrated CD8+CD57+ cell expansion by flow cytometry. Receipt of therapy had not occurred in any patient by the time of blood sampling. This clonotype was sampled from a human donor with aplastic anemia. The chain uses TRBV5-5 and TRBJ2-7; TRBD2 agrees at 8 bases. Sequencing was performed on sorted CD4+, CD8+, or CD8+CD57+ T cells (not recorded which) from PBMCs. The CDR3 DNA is TGTGCCAGCAGCTTGTTGCGGGGGGACTACGGGCAGTACTTC. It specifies CASSLLRGDYGQYF.